These 21 T cell receptor beta chains originate from one sample sequenced in a study of radiation and T cells in renal cell carcinoma. Noted treatment: treatment-naive control, cytoreductive nephrectomy. The data were produced by immunoSEQ multiplex PCR, yet TCRdb's version contains in-frame clones alone and is incomplete. The sample includes over 12,000 clones, about three fifths of them seen just once. The sequencing used tumor tissue, collected from a patient whose treatment was nephrectomy without radiotherapy. The receptors stem from a man aged 55 to 70 with renal cell carcinoma.

This rearrangement joins TRBV27 to TRBJ2-1; 9 bases align to TRBD1. The CDR3 consists of 16 residues. Losses at the gene ends were 6 bases for V and 3 bases for J; bases not matched to a gene: 9. Germline values: CDR1 MNHEY, CDR2 SMNVEV (reference sequence). The CDR3 reads CASRWTGAPGYNEQFF. In nucleotides, the CDR3 is TGTGCCAGCAGATGGACAGGGGCTCCAGGCTACAATGAGCAGTTCTTC.

The table lists this clone with a few counts. The V gene is TRBV28, the J gene TRBJ2-2, with 15 nucleotides matching TRBD2. Unmatched junction bases numbered 6, after V lost 4 bases and J lost 0 bases. In germline, CDR1 is MDHEN, CDR2 SYDVKM. The CDR3 loop spans 19 amino acids. CDR3 sequence reads: CASSSPGLAGGANTGELFF. In DNA, the CDR3 is TGTGCCAGCAGTTCGCCGGGACTAGCGGGAGGCGCGAACACCGGGGAGCTGTTTTTT.

This clone has a handful of counts. The chain combines TRBV27 with TRBJ1-6, with no clear D. CDR1 is MNHEY, CDR2 SMNVEV, per germline (reference sequence). The V and J ends lost 3 bases and 9 bases respectively, with 15 bases between them. The CDR3 has 15 amino acids. The CDR3 spells CASSFSSGSSSPLHF. The DNA for the CDR3 is TGTGCCAGCAGTTTCTCTTCAGGTAGCAGTTCACCCCTCCACTTT.

This chain uses TRBV5-4 with TRBJ2-2, with D perhaps TRBD2 (6 bases). Germline V gene sequence: CDR1 SGHNT, CDR2 YYREEE (reference sequence). This CDR3 has 16 amino acids. V was cut by 1 base and J by 4 bases, with 14 bases left in between. The CDR3 DNA sequence: TGTGCCAGCAGCTTGAACCGGGGGAGCGGCACCGGGGAGCTGTTTTTT. Amino acids: CASSLNRGSGTGELFF.

This clone is medium-sized. V is TRBV28 and J is TRBJ1-5; D ambiguous. V was shortened by 9 bases and J by 4 bases, with 16 bases between the two germline ends. The CDR3 loop spans 14 amino acids. Germline loops: CDR1 MDHEN, CDR2 SYDVKM. The chain's CDR3 is CASLLAGGNQPQHF. The CDR3 coding sequence is TGTGCCAGTTTGTTGGCAGGTGGGAATCAGCCCCAGCATTTT.

The V and J genes are TRBV7-6 and TRBJ2-1; 7 nucleotides match TRBD1. V trimming: 3 bases; J trimming: 2 bases; junction bases outside the gene matches: 4. The CDR3 contains 15 residues. CDR1 and CDR2 from the germline V gene are SGHVS and FNYEAQ. The CDR3 nucleotides are TGTGCCAGCAGCTTTCGGGACAGAGCCTACAATGAGCAGTTCTTC. It specifies CASSFRDRAYNEQFF.

There are a few counts of this clone. The rearrangement joins TRBV16 to TRBJ2-2; D remains unclear. The CDR3 has 14 amino acids. Germline CDR1 reads KGHSY; CDR2 reads FQNENV. V was cut by 2 bases and J by 4 bases, with 8 bases left in between. CDR3: CASSQDTVTGELFF. The CDR3 DNA is TGTGCCAGCAGCCAAGATACGGTCACCGGGGAGCTGTTTTTT.

The rearrangement joins TRBV6-4 to TRBJ2-1; 14 bases map to TRBD2. The CDR3 length is 16 residues. After removal of 0 bases from V and 6 bases from J, the junction contained 1 base not matched to a gene. Germline lookup yields CDR1 MRHNA and CDR2 SNTAGT. Written as DNA, the CDR3 is TGTGCCAGCAGTGACTCGACTAGCGGGGGGGCCAATGAGCAGTTCTTC. This encodes CASSDSTSGGANEQFF.

V usage is TRBV25-1 and J usage is TRBJ2-5; no clear D gene. CDR1 MGHDK and CDR2 SYGVNS come from the germline V gene. The CDR3 has 13 residues. V shed 4 bases and J shed 4 bases, with 10 bases lying between them. The CDR3 sequence: CASSVTQGETQYF. CDR3 nucleotide sequence: TGTGCCAGCAGTGTAACACAAGGAGAGACCCAGTACTTC.

The chain has TRBV18 and TRBJ2-3, with 9 positions matching TRBD1. Germline-derived CDR1 and CDR2 are KGHSH and LQKENI. The CDR3 spans 15 residues. With V trimmed by 6 bases and J by 4 bases, 8 bases remained unmatched. The CDR3 DNA sequence: TGTGCCAGCTCGGAGCCGGGACAGGGCCCAGATACGCAGTATTTT. It specifies CASSEPGQGPDTQYF. The whole variable domain, filled in from reference TRBV18 and TRBJ2-3, reads NAGVMQNPRHLVRRRGQEARLRCSPMKGHSHVYWYRQLPEEGLKFMVYLQKENIIDESGMPKERFSAEFPKEGPSILRIQQVVRGDSAAYFCASSEPGQGPDTQYFGPGTRLTVL.

The chain carries TRBV20-1 and TRBJ1-1, with 7 bases fitting TRBD1. V lost 4 bases and J lost 9; bases outside the gene matches: 5. This CDR3 contains 11 residues. Germline V gene lookup returns CDR1 DFQATT and CDR2 SNEGSKA (reference sequence). CDR3 loop: CSAIPGQKAFF. The CDR3, as DNA: TGCAGTGCTATACCGGGACAGAAAGCTTTCTTT.

This chain links TRBV5-6 with TRBJ2-7, with D possibly being TRBD1 (6 bases). In germline, CDR1 is SGHDT, CDR2 YYEEEE. CDR3 size: 14 residues. Trimming took off 4 bases at V and 3 bases at J, with 14 bases between the two ends. CDR3 protein: CASSLDRIYYEQYF. In DNA form, the CDR3 reads TGTGCCAGCAGCCTGGACAGAATCTACTACGAGCAGTACTTC. Drawing the rest from reference TRBV5-6 and TRBJ2-7, the complete variable domain is DAGVTQSPTHLIKTRGQQVTLRCSPKSGHDTVSWYQQALGQGPQFIFQYYEEEERQRGNFPDRFSGHQFPNYSSELNVNALLLGDSALYLCASSLDRIYYEQYFGPGTRLTVT.

The J gene is TRBJ1-4, the V gene TRBV28, with a tentative D call TRBD1 (6 bases). Germline lookup yields CDR1 MDHEN and CDR2 SYDVKM. This CDR3 is built from 14 residues. Trimming left V 6 bases short and J 3 bases short, with 11 bases between. The CDR3 is CASRRGGPNEKLFF. DNA for the CDR3: TGTGCCAGCAGGAGGGGGGGCCCTAATGAAAAACTGTTTTTT.

V gene TRBV19 combines with J gene TRBJ2-3, with D possibly matching TRBD1 (5 bases). Germline lookup yields CDR1 LNHDA and CDR2 SQIVND (reference sequence). The CDR3 sequence is 13 residues long. Trimming took off 3 bases at V and 5 bases at J, with 9 bases between the two ends. The DNA of the CDR3 is TGTGCCAGTAGTATGGGGCTAGGAGATACGCAGTATTTT. This sequence encodes CASSMGLGDTQYF.

The CDR3 nucleotides read TGTGCCAGCAGCCGTAGGACAGGGTCCTACGAGCAGTACTTC. This codes for CASSRRTGSYEQYF. V is TRBV13 and J is TRBJ2-7, with TRBD1 matching over 8 bases. V dropped 5 bases and J dropped 1; count of bases not matched to a gene: 4. Germline loops: CDR1 PRHDT, CDR2 FYEKMQ (reference sequence). There are 14 residues in the CDR3.

The chain is built from TRBV4-3 and TRBJ2-7, with D possibly matching TRBD2 (5 bases). The germline gives CDR1 LGHNA, CDR2 YSLEER. This CDR3 has 14 residues. The germline V and J ends were trimmed by 0 bases and 2 bases, with 8 bases remaining between them. The CDR3 protein is CASSQEPSPYEQYF. The CDR3 bases are TGCGCCAGCAGCCAAGAACCTAGCCCCTACGAGCAGTACTTC.

DNA of the CDR3: TGTGCCAGCAGCGCTCGCGGATTGGCCGCCGAAGAGACCCAGTACTTC. Protein: CASSARGLAAEETQYF. V is TRBV9 and J is TRBJ2-5, with D unresolved. This CDR3 has 16 amino acids. CDR1 is SGDLS and CDR2 is YYNGEE in the germline V gene. V lost 3 bases to trimming and J lost 3 bases, with 18 bases between them.

This clone has only a few counts. The genes are TRBV11-1 and TRBJ2-1, with a tentative D call TRBD2 (6 bases). Trimming took 1 base from V and 7 from J, leaving 17 bases between them. The CDR3 spans 16 residues. Germline lookup yields CDR1 SGHAT and CDR2 FQDESV (reference sequence). The CDR3 protein is CASSLGVERGYNEQFF. The CDR3 nucleotides are TGTGCCAGCAGCTTAGGGGTTGAACGGGGGTATAATGAGCAGTTCTTC.

The genes are TRBV5-5 and TRBJ2-1, with a weak D call TRBD2 (7 bases). The CDR3 has 15 amino acids. V lost 0 bases to trimming and J lost 3 bases, with 10 bases between them. Germline CDR1 SGHKS, CDR2 YYEKEE (reference sequence). In DNA, the CDR3 is TGTGCCAGCAGCTTGGCCGGGGGGCTCTACAATGAGCAGTTCTTC. Its protein product is CASSLAGGLYNEQFF. Filled out from reference TRBV5-5 and TRBJ2-1, the complete variable domain reads DAGVTQSPTHLIKTRGQQVTLRCSPISGHKSVSWYQQVLGQGPQFIFQYYEKEERGRGNFPDRFSARQFPNYSSELNVNALLLGDSALYLCASSLAGGLYNEQFFGPGTRLTVL.

By share of the sample, this clone is medium-sized. This chain connects TRBV12-5 to TRBJ2-1; 8 nucleotides line up with TRBD1. Trimming at V came to 7 bases and at J to 7 bases, leaving 6 bases not matched to a gene. The length of the CDR3 is 13 residues. Germline V gives CDR1 LGHNT, CDR2 FRNRAP. The CDR3: CASAIDRGNEQFF. The CDR3 DNA follows: TGTGCTAGTGCTATAGACAGGGGAAATGAGCAGTTCTTC.

This sequence joins TRBV7-8 and TRBJ2-5, with 12 bases lining up with TRBD2. The length of the CDR3 is 16 residues. Trimming removed 3 bases from V and 1 base from J; junction bases left unmatched: 3. CDR1 is SGHVS, CDR2 FQNEAQ, per germline. CDR3 protein: CASSFLAGGPQETQYF. CDR3 nucleotides: TGTGCCAGCAGCTTTCTAGCGGGGGGGCCCCAAGAGACCCAGTACTTC.